What follows are 11 T cell receptor beta chains derived from one specimen sequenced in a study of CXCR3-negative and CXCR3-positive naive CD8 T cells (dated by TCRdb to between 2018 and 2021). Summary of the overall study and its limitations: Compared with CXCR3-negative naive cells, CXCR3-positive naive cells had TRB CDR3s with higher hydrophobicity (lower Kidera factor 4), lower energy, and higher strength and volume indices.

These TCRs' antigens remain unknown. The listed sequencing device is NextSeq 550. The Human TCR Profiling Kit (MiLaboratory) was used to prepare UMI-labeled 5' RACE TRB cDNA libraries. Based on TCRdb reprocessing of the reads, there is one entry per CDR3 protein sequence, and DNA is missing. The table kept for this sample lists around 88,000 distinct CDR3 sequences. Approximately 0.99% of the sample belongs to the ten largest clones. Material for sequencing was naive CXCR3+ CD8+ T cells from blood. In the paper's terms, the cell subset or site label means: CD45RO-CCR7+CD27+CD95- naive CD8+ T cells expressing CXCR3 (TNR3+). The receptor source for this set is a human donor in good health. Some clones in this sample may be carry-over from other donors' samples.

The J gene is TRBJ2-5, the V gene TRBV14; TCRdb's D call of TRBD1 is untestable without DNA. This CDR3 is built from 14 residues. Germline V gives CDR1 SGHDN, CDR2 FVKESK. CDR3 region: CASSQDWGQETQYF.

The chain couples TRBV29-1 to TRBJ2-1; TCRdb's D gene call, TRBD1, goes unchecked for lack of DNA. This CDR3 contains 16 residues. CDR1 and CDR2 (germline): SQVTM, ANQGSEA. CDR3 protein: CSVDAVRDRGMYEQFF.

The V gene is TRBV5-1, the J gene TRBJ2-7; TCRdb returns TRBD2, unconfirmable since there is no DNA. Looked up from germline, CDR1 is SGHRS and CDR2 is YFSETQ. CDR3 length equals 15 residues. The CDR3 loop reads CASSSASPPIYEQYF.

This rearrangement joins TRBV24-1 to TRBJ2-2. Germline V gene lookup returns CDR1 KGHDR and CDR2 SFDVKD. The CDR3 runs to 14 residues. CDR3 protein: CATSGVGSTGELFF.

The chain is built from TRBV20-1 and TRBJ2-3. Germline CDR1 DFQATT, CDR2 SNEGSKA (reference sequence). The CDR3 loop spans 15 amino acids. CDR3 amino acids: CSARTTRHFTGTQYF.

The chain couples TRBV4-3 to TRBJ2-2. This CDR3 is 16 amino acids long. CDR1 is LGHNA and CDR2 is YSLEER in the germline V gene. The CDR3: CASSQDSWGTGGELFF.

V and J are TRBV7-9 and TRBJ2-1; TCRdb indicates TRBD1, and absent DNA this call remains unverified. The CDR3 has 13 residues. Germline V gene data show CDR1 as SEHNR and CDR2 as FQNEAQ (reference sequence). This CDR3 reads CASTPPRRNEQFF.

The V and J genes are TRBV15 and TRBJ2-1. CDR1 is LNHNV and CDR2 is YYDKDF in the germline V gene (reference sequence). This CDR3 region has 15 residues. The CDR3: CATRGSRSSYNEQFF.

The chain's CDR3 is CSVDSGSDQPQHF. The J gene is TRBJ1-5, the V gene TRBV29-1; TCRdb reports TRBD1, a call that lacks DNA to check it against. The length of the CDR3 is 13 residues. Germline V gene sequence: CDR1 SQVTM, CDR2 ANQGSEA. Using reference TRBV29-1 and TRBJ1-5 for the parts outside the CDR3, the full variable domain is SAVISQKPSRDICQRGTSLTIQCQVDSQVTMMFWYRQQPGQSLTLIATANQGSEATYESGFVIDKFPISRPNLTFSTLTVSNMSPEDSSIYLCSVDSGSDQPQHFGDGTRLSIL.

V and J are TRBV5-1 and TRBJ2-5; the D call from TCRdb, TRBD2, cannot be confirmed without DNA. The CDR3 spans 20 residues. Germline V gene lookup returns CDR1 SGHRS and CDR2 YFSETQ. CDR3 in amino acids: CASSLWAAPGLAGDQETQYF.

The V gene is TRBV7-2, the J gene TRBJ2-3. Germline-derived CDR1 and CDR2 are SGHTA and FQGNSA. CDR3 size: 14 residues. This chain's CDR3 is CASSTTTSTDTQYF.